This TCR beta chain was found in a study of T cell changes during pregnancy in multiple sclerosis. Sequencing used immunoSEQ multiplex PCR; TCRdb keeps in-frame clones, though not all of them. The table includes about 50,000 clones, roughly 92% detected once. Germline CDR1 LGHNT, CDR2 FRNRAP. V lost 6 bases and J lost 0; bases outside the gene matches: 5. CDR3 length: 15 amino acids. The sequenced sample was CD4+ T cells from peripheral blood mononuclear cells, obtained in the third trimester of pregnancy. V usage is TRBV12-5 and J usage is TRBJ1-3; 7 positions match TRBD1. The TCR comes from a female donor with multiple sclerosis, enrolled in a pregnancy study. The CDR3 DNA follows: TGTGCTAGTGGCCCAGGGACAGACTCTGGAAACACCATATATTTT. It encodes CASGPGTDSGNTIYF.